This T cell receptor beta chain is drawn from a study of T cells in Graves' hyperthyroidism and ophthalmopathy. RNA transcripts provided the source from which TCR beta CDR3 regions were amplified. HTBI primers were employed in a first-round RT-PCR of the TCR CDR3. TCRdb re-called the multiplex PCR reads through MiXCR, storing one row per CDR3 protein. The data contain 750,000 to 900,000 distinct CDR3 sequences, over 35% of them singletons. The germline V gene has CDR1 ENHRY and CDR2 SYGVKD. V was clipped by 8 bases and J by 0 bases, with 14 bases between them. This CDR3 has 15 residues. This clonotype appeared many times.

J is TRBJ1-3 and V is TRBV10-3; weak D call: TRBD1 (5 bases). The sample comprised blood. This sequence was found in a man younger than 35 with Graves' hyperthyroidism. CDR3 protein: CAISGTENSGNTIYF. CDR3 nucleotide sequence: TGTGCCATCTCCGGGACGGAAAACTCTGGAAACACCATATATTTT.